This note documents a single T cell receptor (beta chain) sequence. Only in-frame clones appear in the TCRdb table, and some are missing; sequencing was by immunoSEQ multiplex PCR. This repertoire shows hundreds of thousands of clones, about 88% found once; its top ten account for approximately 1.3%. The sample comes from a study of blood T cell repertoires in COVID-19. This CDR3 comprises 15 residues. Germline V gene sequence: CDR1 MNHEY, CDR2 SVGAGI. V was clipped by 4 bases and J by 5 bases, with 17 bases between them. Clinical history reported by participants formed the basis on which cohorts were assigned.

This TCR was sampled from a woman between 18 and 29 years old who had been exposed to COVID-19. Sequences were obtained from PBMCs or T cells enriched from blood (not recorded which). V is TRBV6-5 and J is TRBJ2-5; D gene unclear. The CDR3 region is CASSLGEHDGETQYF. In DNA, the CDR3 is TGTGCCAGCAGTTTGGGCGAACACGACGGTGAGACCCAGTACTTC.